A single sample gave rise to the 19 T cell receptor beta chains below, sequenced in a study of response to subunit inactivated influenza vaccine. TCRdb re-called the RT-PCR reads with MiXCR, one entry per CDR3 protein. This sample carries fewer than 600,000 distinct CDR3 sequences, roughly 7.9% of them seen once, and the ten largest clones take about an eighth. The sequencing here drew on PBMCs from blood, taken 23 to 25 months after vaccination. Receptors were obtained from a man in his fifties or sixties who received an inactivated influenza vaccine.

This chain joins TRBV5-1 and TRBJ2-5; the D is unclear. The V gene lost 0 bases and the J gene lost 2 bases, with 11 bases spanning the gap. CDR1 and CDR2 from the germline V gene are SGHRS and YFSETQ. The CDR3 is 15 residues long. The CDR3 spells CASSLVGRNQETQYF. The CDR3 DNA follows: TGCGCCAGCAGCTTGGTAGGCAGAAATCAAGAGACCCAGTACTTC.

CDR3 region: CSARDTFGTSGRYEQYF. The CDR3 DNA is TGCAGTGCTAGAGATACGTTCGGGACTAGCGGGAGGTACGAGCAGTACTTC. The rearrangement joins TRBV20-1 to TRBJ2-7; 15 bases line up with TRBD2. Trimming at V came to 0 bases and at J to 4 bases, leaving 7 bases not matched to a gene. This CDR3 has 17 amino acids. Per the germline V gene, CDR1 is DFQATT and CDR2 is SNEGSKA (reference sequence).

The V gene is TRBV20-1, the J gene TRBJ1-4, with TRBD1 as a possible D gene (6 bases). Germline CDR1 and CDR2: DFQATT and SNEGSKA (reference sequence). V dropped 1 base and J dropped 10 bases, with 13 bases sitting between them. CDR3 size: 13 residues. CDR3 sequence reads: CSARGGGEVKLFF. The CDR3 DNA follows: TGCAGTGCTAGAGGGGGGGGCGAGGTAAAACTGTTTTTT.

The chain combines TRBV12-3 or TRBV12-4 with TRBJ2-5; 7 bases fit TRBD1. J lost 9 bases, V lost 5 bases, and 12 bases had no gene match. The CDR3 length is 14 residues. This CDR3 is CASSQNGPQGAQYF. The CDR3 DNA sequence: TGTGCCAGCAGTCAAAACGGCCCTCAGGGGGCCCAGTACTTC.

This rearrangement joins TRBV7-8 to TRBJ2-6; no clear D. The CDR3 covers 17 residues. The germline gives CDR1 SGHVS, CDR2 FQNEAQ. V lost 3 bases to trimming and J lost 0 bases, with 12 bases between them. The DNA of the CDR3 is TGTGCCAGCAGCTTGAGGATTTGGGGCTCTGGGGCCAACGTCCTGACTTTC. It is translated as CASSLRIWGSGANVLTF. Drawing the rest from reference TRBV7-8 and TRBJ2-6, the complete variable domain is GAGVSQSPRYKVAKRGQDVALRCDPISGHVSLFWYQQALGQGPEFLTYFQNEAQLDKSGLPSDRFFAERPEGSVSTLKIQRTQQEDSAVYLCASSLRIWGSGANVLTFGAGSRLTVL.

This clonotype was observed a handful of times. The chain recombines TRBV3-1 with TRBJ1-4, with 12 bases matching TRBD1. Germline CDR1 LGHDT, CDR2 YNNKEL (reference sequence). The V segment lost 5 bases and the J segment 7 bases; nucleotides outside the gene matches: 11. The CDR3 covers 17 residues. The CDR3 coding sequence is TGTGCCAGCAGCGGCGGGACAGGGGGCGCGTTTGGTGAAAAACTGTTTTTT. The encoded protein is CASSGGTGGAFGEKLFF.

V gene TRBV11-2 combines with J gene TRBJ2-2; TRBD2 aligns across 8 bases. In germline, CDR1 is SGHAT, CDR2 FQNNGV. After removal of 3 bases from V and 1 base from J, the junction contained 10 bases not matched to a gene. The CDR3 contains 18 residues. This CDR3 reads CASSFTSGHVLNTGELFF. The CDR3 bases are TGTGCCAGCAGCTTCACTAGCGGACATGTCCTGAACACCGGGGAGCTGTTTTTT.

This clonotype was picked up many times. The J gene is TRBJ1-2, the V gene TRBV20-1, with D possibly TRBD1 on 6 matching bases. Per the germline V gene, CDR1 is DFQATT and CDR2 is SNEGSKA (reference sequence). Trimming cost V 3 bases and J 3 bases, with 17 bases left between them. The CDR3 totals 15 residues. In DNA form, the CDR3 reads TGCAGTGCTAGTTCGGGCGAGGGGGGCCACTATGGCTACACCTTC. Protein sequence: CSASSGEGGHYGYTF.

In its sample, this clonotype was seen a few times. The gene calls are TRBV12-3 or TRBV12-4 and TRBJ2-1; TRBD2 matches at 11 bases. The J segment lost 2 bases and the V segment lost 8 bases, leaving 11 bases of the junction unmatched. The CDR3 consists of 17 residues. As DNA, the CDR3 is TGTGCCAGCTCCTTCACGCCGGGACTAGCGGCCTACAATGAGCAGTTCTTC. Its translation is CASSFTPGLAAYNEQFF.

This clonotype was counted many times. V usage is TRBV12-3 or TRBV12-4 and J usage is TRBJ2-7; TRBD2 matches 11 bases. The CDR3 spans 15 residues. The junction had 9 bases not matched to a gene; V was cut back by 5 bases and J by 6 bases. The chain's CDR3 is CASSTKTSGAIEQYF. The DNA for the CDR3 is TGTGCCAGCAGTACCAAGACTAGCGGGGCAATCGAGCAGTACTTC.

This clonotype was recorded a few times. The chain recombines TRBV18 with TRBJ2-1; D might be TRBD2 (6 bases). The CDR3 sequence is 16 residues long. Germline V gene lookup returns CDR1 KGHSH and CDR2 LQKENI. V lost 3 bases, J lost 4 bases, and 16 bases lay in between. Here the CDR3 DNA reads TGTGCCAGCTCACCTACCCTAGCGAACGTGTACAATGAGCAGTTCTTC. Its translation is CASSPTLANVYNEQFF.

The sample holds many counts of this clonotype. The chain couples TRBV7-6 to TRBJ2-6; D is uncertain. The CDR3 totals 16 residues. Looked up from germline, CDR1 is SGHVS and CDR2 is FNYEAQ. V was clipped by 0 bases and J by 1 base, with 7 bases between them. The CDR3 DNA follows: TGTGCCAGCAGCTTAGCGAATCCGTCTGGGGCCAACGTCCTGACTTTC. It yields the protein CASSLANPSGANVLTF.

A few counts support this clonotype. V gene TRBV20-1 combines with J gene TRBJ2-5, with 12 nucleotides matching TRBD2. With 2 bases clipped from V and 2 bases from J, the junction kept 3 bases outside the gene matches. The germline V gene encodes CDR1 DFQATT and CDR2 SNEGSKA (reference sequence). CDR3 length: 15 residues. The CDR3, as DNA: TGCAGTGCTAGAAGGACTAGCGGGAAACAAGAGACCCAGTACTTC. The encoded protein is CSARRTSGKQETQYF.

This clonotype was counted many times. CDR3 protein: CASSDRPGGETQYF. CDR3 DNA sequence: TGCGCCAGCTCGGACAGGCCCGGGGGAGAGACCCAGTACTTC. V gene TRBV5-1 combines with J gene TRBJ2-5, with D perhaps TRBD1 (7 bases). CDR1 SGHRS and CDR2 YFSETQ come from the germline V gene. The CDR3 loop spans 14 amino acids. The V gene lost 7 bases and the J gene lost 4 bases, with 17 bases spanning the gap.

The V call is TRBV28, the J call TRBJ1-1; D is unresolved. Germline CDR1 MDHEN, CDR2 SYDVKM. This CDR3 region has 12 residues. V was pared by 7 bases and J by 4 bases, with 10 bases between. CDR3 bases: TGTGCCAGCAAGGCAGCAACCACTGAAGCTTTCTTT. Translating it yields CASKAATTEAFF. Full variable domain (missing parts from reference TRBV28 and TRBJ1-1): DVKVTQSSRYLVKRTGEKVFLECVQDMDHENMFWYRQDPGLGLRLIYFSYDVKMKEKGDIPEGYSVSREKKERFSLILESASTNQTSMYLCASKAATTEAFFGQGTRLTVV.

In DNA form, the CDR3 reads TGTGCCAGCAGCTTAGTGTTGCTAGCCAATGAGCAGTTCTTC. Its translation: CASSLVLLANEQFF. The chain combines TRBV7-2 with TRBJ2-1, with D maybe TRBD2 (5 bases). From germline, CDR1 is SGHTA and CDR2 FQGNSA. The V and J ends lost 1 base and 6 bases respectively, with 10 bases between them. The CDR3 totals 14 residues.

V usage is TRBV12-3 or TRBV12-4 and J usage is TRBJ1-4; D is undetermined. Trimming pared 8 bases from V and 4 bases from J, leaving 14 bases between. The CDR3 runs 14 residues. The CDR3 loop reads CASASAGYNEKLFF. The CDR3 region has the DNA TGTGCCAGCGCTAGTGCAGGCTATAATGAAAAACTGTTTTTT.

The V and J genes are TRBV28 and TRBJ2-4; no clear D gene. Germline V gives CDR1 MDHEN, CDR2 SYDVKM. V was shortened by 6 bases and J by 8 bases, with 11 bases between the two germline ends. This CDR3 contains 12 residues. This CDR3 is CASSSLSHIQYF. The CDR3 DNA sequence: TGTGCCAGCAGCTCTCTTTCCCACATTCAGTACTTC.

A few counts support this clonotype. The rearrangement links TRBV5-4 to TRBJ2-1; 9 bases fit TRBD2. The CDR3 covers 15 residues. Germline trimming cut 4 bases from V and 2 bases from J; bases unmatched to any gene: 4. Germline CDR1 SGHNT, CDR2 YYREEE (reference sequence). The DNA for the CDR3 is TGTGCCAGCAGCACGGCGGGAGGGCCCTACAATGAGCAGTTCTTC. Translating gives CASSTAGGPYNEQFF.